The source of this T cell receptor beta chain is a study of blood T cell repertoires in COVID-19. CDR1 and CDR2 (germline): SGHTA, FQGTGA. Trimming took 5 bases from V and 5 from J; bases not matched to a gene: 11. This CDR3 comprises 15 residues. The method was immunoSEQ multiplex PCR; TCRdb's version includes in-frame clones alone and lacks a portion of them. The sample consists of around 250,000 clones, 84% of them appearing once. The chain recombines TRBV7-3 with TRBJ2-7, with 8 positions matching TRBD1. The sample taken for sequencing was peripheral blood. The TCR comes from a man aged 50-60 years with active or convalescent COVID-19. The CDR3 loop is CASSPTRTGFNEQYF. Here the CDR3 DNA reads TGTGCCAGCAGCCCTACGCGGACAGGGTTTAACGAGCAGTACTTC.